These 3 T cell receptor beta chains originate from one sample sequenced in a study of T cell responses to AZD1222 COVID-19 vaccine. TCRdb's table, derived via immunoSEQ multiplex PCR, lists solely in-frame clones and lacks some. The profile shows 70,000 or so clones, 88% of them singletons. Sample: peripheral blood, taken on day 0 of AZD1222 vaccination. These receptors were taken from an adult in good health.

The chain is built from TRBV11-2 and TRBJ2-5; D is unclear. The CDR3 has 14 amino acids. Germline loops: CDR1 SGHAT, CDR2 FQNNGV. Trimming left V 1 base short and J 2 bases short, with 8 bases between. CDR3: CASSLGSHQETQYF. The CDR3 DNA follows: TGTGCCAGCAGCTTAGGATCACATCAAGAGACCCAGTACTTC.

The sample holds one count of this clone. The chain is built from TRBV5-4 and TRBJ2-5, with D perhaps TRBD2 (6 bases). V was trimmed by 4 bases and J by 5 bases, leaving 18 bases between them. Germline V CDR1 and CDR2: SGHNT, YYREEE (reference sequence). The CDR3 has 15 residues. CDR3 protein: CASSAGTYRAETQYF. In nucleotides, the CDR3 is TGTGCCAGCAGCGCGGGGACTTATCGGGCGGAGACCCAGTACTTC.

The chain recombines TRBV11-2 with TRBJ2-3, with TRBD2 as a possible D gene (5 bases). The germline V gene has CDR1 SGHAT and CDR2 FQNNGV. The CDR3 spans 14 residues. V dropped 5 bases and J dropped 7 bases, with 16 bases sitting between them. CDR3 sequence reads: CASSPSSNSYTQYF. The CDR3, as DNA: TGTGCCAGCAGCCCATCTAGCAACTCGTATACGCAGTATTTT.